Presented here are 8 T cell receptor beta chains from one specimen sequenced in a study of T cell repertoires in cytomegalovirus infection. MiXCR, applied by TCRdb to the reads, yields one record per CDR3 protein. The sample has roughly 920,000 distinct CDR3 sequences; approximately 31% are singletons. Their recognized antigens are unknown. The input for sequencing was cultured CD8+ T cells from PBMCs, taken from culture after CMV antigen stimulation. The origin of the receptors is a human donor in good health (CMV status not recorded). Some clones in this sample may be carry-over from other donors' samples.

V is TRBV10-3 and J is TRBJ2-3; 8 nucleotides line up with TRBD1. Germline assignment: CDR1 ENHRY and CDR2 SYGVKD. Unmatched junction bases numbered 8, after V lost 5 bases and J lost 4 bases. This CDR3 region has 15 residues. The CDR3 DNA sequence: TGTGCCATCAGTTCAAGGGGGACAGGACCAGATACGCAGTATTTT. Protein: CAISSRGTGPDTQYF.

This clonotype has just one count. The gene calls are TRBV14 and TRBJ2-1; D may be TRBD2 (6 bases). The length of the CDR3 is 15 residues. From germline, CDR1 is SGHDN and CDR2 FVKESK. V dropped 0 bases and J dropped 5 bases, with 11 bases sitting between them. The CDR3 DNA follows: TGTGCCAGCAGCCAAGAGGGGAGGAGGGACAATGAGCAGTTCTTC. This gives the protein CASSQEGRRDNEQFF. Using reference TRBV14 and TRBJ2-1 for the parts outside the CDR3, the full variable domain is EAGVTQFPSHSVIEKGQTVTLRCDPISGHDNLYWYRRVMGKEIKFLLHFVKESKQDESGMPNNRFLAERTGGTYSTLKVQPAELEDSGVYFCASSQEGRRDNEQFFGPGTRLTVL.

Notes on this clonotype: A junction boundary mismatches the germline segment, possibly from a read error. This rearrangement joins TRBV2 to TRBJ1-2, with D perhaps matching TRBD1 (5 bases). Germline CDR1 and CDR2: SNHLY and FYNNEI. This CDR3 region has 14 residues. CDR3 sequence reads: CTSSERGSGDGYTF. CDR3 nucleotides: TGTACCAGCAGTGAACGGGGCAGTGGAGATGGCTACACCTTC.

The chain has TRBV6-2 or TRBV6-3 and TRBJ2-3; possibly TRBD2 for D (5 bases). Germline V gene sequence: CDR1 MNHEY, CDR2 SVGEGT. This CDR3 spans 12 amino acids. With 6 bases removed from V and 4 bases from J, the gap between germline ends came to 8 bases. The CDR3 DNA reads TGTGCCAGCAGGCTAGCCGCAGATACGCAGTATTTT. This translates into CASRLAADTQYF.

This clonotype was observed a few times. CDR3 nucleotide sequence: TGTGCCAGCAGCTCCCTCCCTGGGCAGGGAAGAGTGGGAAACACCATATATTTT. This gives the protein CASSSLPGQGRVGNTIYF. The chain employs TRBV7-9 and TRBJ1-3; D perhaps matches TRBD1 (5 bases). Germline V lookup: CDR1 SEHNR, CDR2 FQNEAQ (reference sequence). This CDR3 comprises 18 residues. Trimming took 4 bases from V and 4 from J, leaving 23 bases between them. Full variable domain (remainder filled in from reference TRBV7-9 and TRBJ1-3): DTGVSQNPRHKITKRGQNVTFRCDPISEHNRLYWYRQTLGQGPEFLTYFQNEAQLEKSRLLSDRFSAERPKGSFSTLEIQRTEQGDSAMYLCASSSLPGQGRVGNTIYFGEGSWLTVV.

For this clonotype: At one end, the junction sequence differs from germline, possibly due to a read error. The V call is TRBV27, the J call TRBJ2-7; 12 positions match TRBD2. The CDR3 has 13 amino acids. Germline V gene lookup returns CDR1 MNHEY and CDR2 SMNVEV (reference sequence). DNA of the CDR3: TGTGTCAGCAGACTAGCGGGGGCCTACGAGCAGTACTTC. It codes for CVSRLAGAYEQYF.

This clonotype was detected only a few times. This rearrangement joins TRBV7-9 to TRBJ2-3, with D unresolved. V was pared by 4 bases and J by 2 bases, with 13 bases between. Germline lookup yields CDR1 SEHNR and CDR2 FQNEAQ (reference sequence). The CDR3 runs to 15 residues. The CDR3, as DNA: TGTGCCAGCAGCTCGGAAGAAGGCTACACAGATACGCAGTATTTT. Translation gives CASSSEEGYTDTQYF.

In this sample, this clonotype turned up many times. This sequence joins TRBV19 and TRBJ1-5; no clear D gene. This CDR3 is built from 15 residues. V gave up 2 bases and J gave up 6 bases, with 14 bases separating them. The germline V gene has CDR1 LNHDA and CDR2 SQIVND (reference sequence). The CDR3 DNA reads TGTGCCAGTAGTATATCCCAATCCGCGGCTCAGCCCCAGCATTTT. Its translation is CASSISQSAAQPQHF.